One sample yielded the 32 T cell receptor beta chains listed below, sequenced in a study of glioma-infiltrating T cells after dendritic cell vaccination. Documented time point: after dendritic cell vaccination, including at tumor progression/relapse. TCRdb's table, derived via immunoSEQ multiplex PCR, lists solely in-frame clones and lacks some. The table includes more than 75,000 clones, roughly four fifths detected once. The input for sequencing was blood, taken after dendritic cell vaccination. These receptors were collected from a human donor with glioblastoma.

The V gene is TRBV5-4, the J gene TRBJ2-5; 8 nucleotides match TRBD1. After removal of 2 bases from V and 3 bases from J, the junction contained 3 bases not matched to a gene. The germline V gene encodes CDR1 SGHNT and CDR2 YYREEE (reference sequence). The CDR3 runs to 14 residues. The CDR3 DNA sequence: TGTGCCAGCAGCTTACAGACAGGGGAAGAGACCCAGTACTTC. Its protein product is CASSLQTGEETQYF.

This clone was detected once. V and J are TRBV15 and TRBJ1-3, with TRBD1 matching 8 bases. This CDR3 has 17 residues. The V segment lost 0 bases and the J segment 4 bases; nucleotides outside the gene matches: 8. Germline V gene sequence: CDR1 LNHNV, CDR2 YYDKDF (reference sequence). The CDR3 region has the DNA TGTGCCACCAGCAGAGAAGCGTTCGGACAGGGCGGAAACACCATATATTTT. Translating it yields CATSREAFGQGGNTIYF.

The rearrangement links TRBV21-1 to TRBJ1-2. TRBV21-1 has pseudogene status. This CDR3 is built from 12 residues. CDR3 sequence (DNA): TGTGCCAGCAGGGTCTGGGACTGGGGCTACACCTTC. Amino acid sequence: CASRVWDWGYTF.

The chain employs TRBV13 and TRBJ2-3; D not certain. CDR3 length: 16 amino acids. CDR1 is PRHDT, CDR2 FYEKMQ, per germline (reference sequence). Trimming removed 2 bases at V and 2 bases at J, with 14 bases between. Here the CDR3 reads CASSLSVRGTTDTQYF. The DNA of the CDR3 is TGTGCCAGCAGCTTATCGGTGCGCGGAACCACAGATACGCAGTATTTT.

This clone was seen a few times. The sample has other DNA sequences that encode this CDR3 too. This chain connects TRBV5-1 to TRBJ2-7, with a possible D match to TRBD2 (6 bases). V lost 1 base and J lost 2, with 10 bases in between. Germline loops: CDR1 SGHRS, CDR2 YFSETQ. This CDR3 is built from 14 residues. CDR3 sequence (DNA): TGCGCCAGCAGCTTGTTGGGAGGAGCCTACGAGCAGTACTTC. Protein: CASSLLGGAYEQYF.

The chain uses TRBV5-6 and TRBJ2-3, with D tentatively TRBD2 (5 bases). V was shortened by 1 base and J by 2 bases, with 14 bases between the two germline ends. Germline values: CDR1 SGHDT, CDR2 YYEEEE. The CDR3 is 16 residues long. CDR3 protein: CASSLRPSLLTDTQYF. In DNA, the CDR3 is TGTGCCAGCAGCTTGCGGCCTAGCCTCCTCACAGATACGCAGTATTTT.

This sequence joins TRBV7-3 and TRBJ2-2; 7 nucleotides align to TRBD1. Losses at the gene ends were 5 bases for V and 4 bases for J; bases not matched to a gene: 4. Germline-derived CDR1 and CDR2 are SGHTA and FQGTGA. The CDR3 spans 14 residues. CDR3 loop: CASSDGTATGELFF. In DNA, the CDR3 is TGTGCCAGCAGCGATGGGACAGCCACCGGGGAGCTGTTTTTT.

V is TRBV5-4 and J is TRBJ2-1; 13 nucleotides agree with TRBD2. This CDR3 is built from 20 residues. Germline CDR1 and CDR2: SGHNT and YYREEE (reference sequence). J lost 1 base, V lost 3 bases, and 13 bases had no gene match. CDR3 loop: CASSSGTSGAKKGSYNEQFF. In nucleotides, the CDR3 is TGTGCCAGCAGCTCAGGGACTAGCGGGGCGAAAAAAGGGTCCTACAATGAGCAGTTCTTC.

J is TRBJ2-3 and V is TRBV4-2; 7 positions match TRBD1. The CDR3 has 16 residues. Germline loops: CDR1 LGHNA, CDR2 YNFKEQ. Germline trimming cut 1 base from V and 2 bases from J; bases unmatched to any gene: 6. The CDR3 here is CASSQVGQTFTDTQYF. CDR3 coding DNA: TGTGCCAGCAGCCAAGTGGGACAGACTTTCACAGATACGCAGTATTTT.

The V and J genes are TRBV4-2 and TRBJ2-1; 10 nucleotides line up with TRBD2. CDR1 and CDR2 from the germline V gene are LGHNA and YNFKEQ. V lost 4 bases, J lost 7 bases, and 7 bases stayed unmatched. CDR3 size: 15 residues. In DNA form, the CDR3 reads TGTGCCAGCAGCCTTCAGCGGGGGGGCCGTAATGAGCAGTTCTTC. Translated, it gives CASSLQRGGRNEQFF.

The chain combines TRBV27 with TRBJ1-1; D is undetermined. Per the germline V gene, CDR1 is MNHEY and CDR2 is SMNVEV (reference sequence). V was clipped by 4 bases and J by 2 bases, with 11 bases between them. The CDR3 is 14 amino acids. The CDR3 bases are TGTGCCAGCAGTTCCAGAAAATACAACACTGAAGCTTTCTTT. Its protein is CASSSRKYNTEAFF.

The chain couples TRBV30 to TRBJ2-3; a weak D match, TRBD2 (7 bases). This CDR3 contains 13 residues. V shed 4 bases and J shed 6 bases, with 14 bases lying between them. Germline assignment: CDR1 GTSNPN and CDR2 SVGIG (reference sequence). Here the CDR3 reads CAWTGGGRDTQYF. The CDR3 DNA follows: TGTGCCTGGACTGGGGGGGGCAGGGATACGCAGTATTTT.

The chain joins TRBV6-5 to TRBJ2-5; D call uncertain. Germline CDR1 MNHEY, CDR2 SVGAGI. The V and J ends lost 8 bases and 3 bases respectively, with 4 bases between them. This CDR3 has 10 residues. The CDR3 sequence: CASVEETQYF. Here the CDR3 DNA reads TGTGCCAGCGTCGAAGAGACCCAGTACTTC.

This chain connects TRBV19 to TRBJ1-1, with D unclear. This CDR3 region has 17 residues. The germline CDR1 and CDR2 sequences are LNHDA and SQIVND (reference sequence). V shed 1 base and J shed 0 bases, with 15 bases lying between them. CDR3 sequence: CASSIGGGGWMNTEAFF. The CDR3, as DNA: TGTGCCAGTAGTATAGGAGGAGGAGGATGGATGAACACTGAAGCTTTCTTT.

This clone came up once. The chain has TRBV7-2 and TRBJ1-6; TRBD1 matches at 8 bases. Germline trimming cut 5 bases from V and 19 bases from J; bases unmatched to any gene: 16. From germline, CDR1 is SGHTA and CDR2 FQGNSA. This CDR3 spans 14 amino acids. The CDR3 protein is CASSPRPGTGPVHF. In nucleotides, the CDR3 is TGTGCCAGCAGCCCACGCCCCGGGACAGGCCCCGTTCACTTT.

In this sample, this clone turned up once. The chain links TRBV5-1 to TRBJ2-7; 9 positions match TRBD1. With 5 bases clipped from V and 3 bases from J, the junction kept 9 bases outside the gene matches. CDR1 SGHRS and CDR2 YFSETQ come from the germline V gene. This CDR3 comprises 15 residues. CDR3: CASSTLTGGGYEQYF. CDR3 DNA: TGCGCCAGCAGTACTCTCACAGGGGGCGGCTACGAGCAGTACTTC.

The chain uses TRBV7-2 and TRBJ2-7; D is possibly TRBD1 (6 bases). Trimming pared 6 bases from V and 0 bases from J, leaving 12 bases between. CDR3 length: 14 residues. Germline CDR1 reads SGHTA; CDR2 reads FQGNSA. The CDR3, as DNA: TGTGCCAGCAGTAAGGGGGTAGGCTCCTACGAGCAGTACTTC. It translates to CASSKGVGSYEQYF.

This clone turned up a few times. J is TRBJ2-1 and V is TRBV19; 9 nucleotides align to TRBD1. Germline lookup yields CDR1 LNHDA and CDR2 SQIVND (reference sequence). V dropped 4 bases and J dropped 2; count of bases not matched to a gene: 12. The CDR3 runs 18 residues. The CDR3 loop reads CASSTNSYGQGTYNEQFF. The CDR3 region has the DNA TGTGCCAGTAGTACCAACTCCTACGGACAGGGGACCTACAATGAGCAGTTCTTC. The full variable domain, rest sourced from reference TRBV19 and TRBJ2-1, is DGGITQSPKYLFRKEGQNVTLSCEQNLNHDAMYWYRQDPGQGLRLIYYSQIVNDFQKGDIAEGYSVSREKKESFPLTVTSAQKNPTAFYLCASSTNSYGQGTYNEQFFGPGTRLTVL.

V usage is TRBV7-6 and J usage is TRBJ2-1; 10 nucleotides line up with TRBD1. Germline V gene lookup returns CDR1 SGHVS and CDR2 FNYEAQ. With V trimmed by 3 bases and J by 7 bases, 6 bases remained unmatched. The CDR3 has 15 amino acids. This chain's CDR3 is CASSFTDRGANEQFF. The CDR3 coding sequence is TGTGCCAGCAGCTTCACGGACAGGGGGGCGAATGAGCAGTTCTTC. The full variable domain, its missing parts supplied by reference TRBV7-6 and TRBJ2-1, is GAGVSQSPRYKVTKRGQDVALRCDPISGHVSLYWYRQALGQGPEFLTYFNYEAQQDKSGLPNDRFSAERPEGSISTLTIQRTEQRDSAMYRCASSFTDRGANEQFFGPGTRLTVL.

The chain uses TRBV9 and TRBJ2-1, with TRBD2 matching 8 bases. CDR1 is SGDLS and CDR2 is YYNGEE in the germline V gene. The CDR3 is 15 amino acids. The junction had 12 bases not matched to a gene; V was cut back by 6 bases and J by 7 bases. CDR3 DNA: TGTGCCAGCACCAGAAGGGAGCGGGGGCTAAATGAGCAGTTCTTC. Its translation: CASTRRERGLNEQFF.

V is TRBV4-2 and J is TRBJ2-5; 8 bases agree with TRBD2. Trimming removed 0 bases from V and 2 bases from J; junction bases left unmatched: 5. This CDR3 has 16 amino acids. Germline V lookup: CDR1 LGHNA, CDR2 YNFKEQ. The CDR3: CASSQDGTSGQETQYF. DNA for the CDR3: TGTGCCAGCAGCCAAGATGGTACTAGCGGACAAGAGACCCAGTACTTC.

The rearrangement joins TRBV5-6 to TRBJ2-1; 11 bases fit TRBD1. Germline values: CDR1 SGHDT, CDR2 YYEEEE. The CDR3 spans 15 residues. The V and J ends lost 4 bases and 8 bases, in that order; junction bases with no gene match: 8. The chain's CDR3 is CASSPGGQGGDEQFF. CDR3 nucleotide sequence: TGTGCCAGCAGCCCTGGGGGACAGGGGGGTGATGAGCAGTTCTTC.

This clone has just a few counts. This chain joins TRBV7-6 and TRBJ1-6; 8 positions match TRBD1. Trimming cost V 6 bases and J 4 bases; bases outside gene matches: 5. The CDR3 covers 15 residues. Germline V lookup: CDR1 SGHVS, CDR2 FNYEAQ. Here the CDR3 DNA reads TGTGCCAGCAGTCGTGGGACAGGATATAATTCACCCCTCCACTTT. It yields the protein CASSRGTGYNSPLHF.

This clone was observed a handful of times. The rearrangement uses TRBV21-1 and TRBJ1-2; the table's D call of TRBD1 was not tested on the DNA. TRBV21-1 is a known pseudogene. CDR3 length: 11 residues. This CDR3 reads CASRGNYGYTF. CDR3 in DNA: TGTGCCAGCAGGGGCAACTATGGCTACACCTTC.

This chain links TRBV7-3 with TRBJ2-5, with a weak D call TRBD2 (6 bases). Between the trimmed V and J ends, which lost 0 bases and 5 bases, there was a span of 13 bases. This CDR3 spans 15 amino acids. Germline values: CDR1 SGHTA, CDR2 FQGTGA. The CDR3 sequence: CASSLTSGDYETQYF. CDR3 coding DNA: TGTGCCAGCAGCTTAACTTCGGGAGACTACGAGACCCAGTACTTC.

The V call is TRBV5-4, the J call TRBJ1-6; D might be TRBD1 (5 bases). This CDR3 contains 15 residues. Trimming pared 4 bases from V and 5 bases from J, leaving 13 bases between. Per germline, CDR1 SGHNT and CDR2 YYREEE (reference sequence). This CDR3 is CASSEGTVNNSPLHF. The CDR3 nucleotides are TGTGCCAGCAGCGAGGGGACTGTTAATAATTCACCCCTCCACTTT.

The rearrangement joins TRBV4-1 to TRBJ2-5, with TRBD1 matching 8 bases. Unmatched junction bases numbered 4, after V lost 3 bases and J lost 4 bases. Germline-derived CDR1 and CDR2 are MGHRA and YSYEKL. The CDR3 spans 14 residues. CDR3 bases: TGCGCCAGCAGCCACCCGACAGGGGCAGAGACCCAGTACTTC. This gives the protein CASSHPTGAETQYF.

The chain combines TRBV19 with TRBJ2-7, with TRBD1 identical over 8 bases. J lost 1 base, V lost 5 bases, and 4 bases had no gene match. The CDR3 runs 14 residues. In germline, CDR1 is LNHDA, CDR2 SQIVND (reference sequence). The CDR3 spells CASSAGQGSYEQYF. CDR3 DNA: TGTGCCAGTAGTGCCGGACAGGGATCCTACGAGCAGTACTTC.

The count of this clone is one. This chain links TRBV9 with TRBJ2-5; tentatively, D is TRBD2 (6 bases). V was trimmed by 0 bases and J by 3 bases, leaving 9 bases between them. Germline V lookup: CDR1 SGDLS, CDR2 YYNGEE. This CDR3 spans 14 amino acids. Written as DNA, the CDR3 is TGTGCCAGCAGCGTAGGGGGGGTTAAAGAGACCCAGTACTTC. This translates into CASSVGGVKETQYF.

The chain has TRBV7-8 and TRBJ1-1; D call uncertain. Per the germline V gene, CDR1 is SGHVS and CDR2 is FQNEAQ. The CDR3 covers 13 residues. V was pared by 5 bases and J by 5 bases, with 12 bases between. CDR3 loop: CASSAPGGTEAFF. The CDR3 DNA reads TGTGCCAGCAGCGCCCCCGGCGGTACTGAAGCTTTCTTT.

V is TRBV7-6 and J is TRBJ2-7; D might be TRBD2 (6 bases). Germline assignment: CDR1 SGHVS and CDR2 FNYEAQ. Trimming shortened V by 4 bases and J by 5 bases, and 21 bases separated the two germline ends. This CDR3 spans 16 amino acids. The CDR3 loop reads CASSSTAGYILHEQYF. In DNA, the CDR3 is TGTGCCAGCAGCTCCACTGCGGGGTACATCCTCCACGAGCAGTACTTC.

CDR3 loop: CASSETGASLGKLFF. The DNA for the CDR3 is TGTGCCAGCAGCGAGACAGGGGCAAGCCTTGGAAAACTGTTTTTT. The chain carries TRBV9 and TRBJ1-4; 8 bases map to TRBD1. The CDR3 runs to 15 residues. Germline assignment: CDR1 SGDLS and CDR2 YYNGEE. J lost 10 bases, V lost 3 bases, and 11 bases had no gene match.